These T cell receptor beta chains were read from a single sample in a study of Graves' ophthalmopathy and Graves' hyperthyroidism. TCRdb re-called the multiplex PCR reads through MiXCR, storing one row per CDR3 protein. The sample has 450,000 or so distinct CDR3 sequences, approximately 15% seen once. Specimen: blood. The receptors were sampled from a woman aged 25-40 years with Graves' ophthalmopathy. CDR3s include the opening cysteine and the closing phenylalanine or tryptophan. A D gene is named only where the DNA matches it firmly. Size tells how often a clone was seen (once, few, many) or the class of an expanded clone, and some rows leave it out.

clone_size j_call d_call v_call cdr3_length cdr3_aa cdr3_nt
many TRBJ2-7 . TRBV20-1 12 CSATLGDYEQYF TGCAGTGCTACGCTGGGAGACTACGAGCAGTACTTC
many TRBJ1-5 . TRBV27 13 CASSLSMGQPQHF TGTGCCAGCAGTTTATCGATGGGTCAGCCCCAGCATTTT
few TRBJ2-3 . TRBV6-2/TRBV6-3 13 CASTRQLTDTQYF TGTGCCAGCACACGACAGCTCACAGATACGCAGTATTTT
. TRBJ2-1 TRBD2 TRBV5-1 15 CASQLEGTRTNEQFF TGCGCCAGCCAGCTTGAGGGGACTAGGACGAATGAGCAGTTCTTC
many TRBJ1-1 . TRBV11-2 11 CASSLGMGAFF TGTGCCAGCAGCTTAGGGATGGGGGCTTTCTTT
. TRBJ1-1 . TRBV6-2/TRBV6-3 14 CASRRGLGNTEAFF TGTGCCAGCAGACGGGGGTTGGGGAACACTGAAGCTTTCTTT
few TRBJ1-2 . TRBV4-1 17 CASSQSFVRGGSYGYTF TGCGCCAGCAGCCAAAGTTTCGTACGCGGGGGATCGTATGGCTACACCTTC
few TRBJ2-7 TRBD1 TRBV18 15 CASSQTGVSSYEQYF TGTGCCAGCTCTCAAACAGGGGTTAGCTCCTACGAGCAGTACTTC
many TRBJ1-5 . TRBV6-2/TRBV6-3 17 CASSLQNRRDSNQPQHF TGTGCCAGCAGTTTACAAAATAGGCGGGACAGCAATCAGCCCCAGCATTTT
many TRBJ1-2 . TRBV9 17 CASSVGDRPVKARGYTF TGTGCCAGCAGCGTGGGCGACAGACCCGTCAAGGCTAGAGGCTACACCTTC
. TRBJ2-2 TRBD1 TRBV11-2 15 CASSSPGQGPGELFF TGTGCCAGCAGCTCTCCGGGACAGGGTCCCGGGGAGCTGTTTTTT
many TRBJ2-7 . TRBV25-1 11 CASSELQEVYF TGTGCCAGCAGTGAACTTCAGGAGGTGTACTTC
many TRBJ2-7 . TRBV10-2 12 CASGETTYEQYF TGCGCCAGCGGCGAAACTACCTACGAGCAGTACTTC
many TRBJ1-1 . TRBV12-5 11 CASGLEDEAFF TGTGCTAGTGGGCTAGAGGATGAAGCTTTCTTT
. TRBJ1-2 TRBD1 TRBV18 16 CASSPPSGGLGYGYTF TGTGCCAGCTCACCACCTTCAGGGGGCCTAGGCTATGGCTACACCTTC
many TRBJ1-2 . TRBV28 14 CASSLGQLNYGYTF TGTGCCAGCAGTTTAGGCCAGTTAAACTATGGCTACACCTTC
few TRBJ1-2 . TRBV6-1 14 CASTKGGIDYGYTF TGTGCCAGCACCAAGGGGGGCATAGACTATGGCTACACCTTC
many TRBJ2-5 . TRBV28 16 CASSLEEQGEQETQYF TGTGCCAGCAGTTTAGAAGAACAGGGTGAACAAGAGACCCAGTACTTC
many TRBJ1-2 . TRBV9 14 CASRSAGSYYGYTF TGTGCCAGCAGATCTGCCGGGTCTTACTATGGCTACACCTTC
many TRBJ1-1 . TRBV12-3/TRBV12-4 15 CASRYRVGDNTEAFF TGTGCCAGCCGCTACAGGGTGGGGGATAACACTGAAGCTTTCTTT
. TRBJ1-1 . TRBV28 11 CASTGITEAFF TGTGCCAGCACAGGGATCACTGAAGCTTTCTTT
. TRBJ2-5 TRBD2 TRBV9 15 CASSTPTGGGETQYF TGTGCCAGCAGTACCCCCACCGGGGGGGGAGAGACCCAGTACTTC
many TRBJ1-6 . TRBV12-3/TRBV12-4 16 CASSLTGAREGSPLHF TGTGCCAGCAGTTTAACGGGGGCGCGGGAGGGTTCACCCCTCCACTTT
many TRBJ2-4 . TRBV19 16 CASSIRQTLAKNIQYF TGTGCCAGTAGTATTAGACAGACTTTAGCCAAAAACATTCAGTACTTC
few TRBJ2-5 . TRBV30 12 CAWSVRAETQYF TGTGCCTGGAGTGTCCGGGCAGAGACCCAGTACTTC
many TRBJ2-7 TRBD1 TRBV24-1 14 CATSDPGQAYEQYF TGTGCCACCAGTGATCCCGGACAGGCCTACGAGCAGTACTTC
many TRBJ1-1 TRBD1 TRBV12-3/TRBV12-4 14 CASSWGTGKGEAFF TGTGCCAGCAGTTGGGGGACAGGGAAGGGTGAAGCTTTCTTT
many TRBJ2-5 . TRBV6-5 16 CASSYSSGGRQETQYF TGTGCCAGCAGTTACTCCTCCGGGGGAAGGCAAGAGACCCAGTACTTC
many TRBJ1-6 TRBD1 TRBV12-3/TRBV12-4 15 CASSHTRGRNSPLHF TGTGCCAGCAGTCATACCAGGGGGCGGAATTCACCCCTCCACTTT
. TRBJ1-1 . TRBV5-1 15 CASSPEPNRDTEAFF TGCGCCAGCAGCCCCGAACCGAACAGGGACACTGAAGCTTTCTTT
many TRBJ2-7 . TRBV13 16 CASSSAQTRPIYEQYF TGTGCCAGCAGCTCAGCGCAGACCCGACCCATTTACGAGCAGTACTTC
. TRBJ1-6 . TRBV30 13 CAWSPPGRTTLHF TGTGCCTGGAGTCCGCCGGGACGGACCACCCTCCACTTT
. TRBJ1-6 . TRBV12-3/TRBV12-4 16 CASSPTAPGENSPLHF TGTGCCAGCAGCCCGACGGCGCCGGGGGAAAATTCACCCCTCCACTTT
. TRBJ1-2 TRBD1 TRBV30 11 CAWTPGQGLLF TGTGCCTGGACCCCGGGACAGGGACTTCTCTTC
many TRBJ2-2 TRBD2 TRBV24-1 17 CATSDLGIAGAVGELFF TGTGCCACCAGTGATTTGGGAATAGCGGGAGCGGTCGGGGAGCTGTTTTTT
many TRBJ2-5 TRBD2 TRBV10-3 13 CAIGSGRKETQYF TGTGCCATCGGCAGCGGGAGGAAAGAGACCCAGTACTTC
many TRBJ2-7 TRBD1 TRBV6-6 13 CASMGQLKYEQYF TGTGCCAGCATGGGACAGCTCAAATACGAGCAGTACTTC
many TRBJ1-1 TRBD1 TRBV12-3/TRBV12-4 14 CASTPTGRNTEAFF TGTGCCAGCACCCCGACAGGGAGAAACACTGAAGCTTTCTTT